The rows below give T cell receptor beta chains drawn from one sample of a study of blood T cell repertoires in COVID-19. Data came from immunoSEQ multiplex PCR; TCRdb stores just in-frame clones and leaves some out. The sample shows 130,000 to 150,000 clones, roughly 90% of them seen only once. What was sequenced was peripheral blood. All receptors come from a human donor in a cohort sampled during active COVID-19. CDR3s include the opening cysteine and the closing phenylalanine or tryptophan. The D gene is left open where the match is weak. Only some rows state a clone size, as once, few, many or a class for expanded clones.

size | D | J | V | DNA | CDR3
. | TRBD1 | TRBJ1-3 | TRBV19 | TGTGCCAGTAGTACCAAGGACAGGGCGTACGGAAACACCATATATTTT | CASSTKDRAYGNTIYF
once | TRBD1 | TRBJ1-1 | TRBV9 | TGTGCCAGCAGCACCCGGGACAGGCCTTTCGAAGCTTTCTTT | CASSTRDRPFEAFF
. | TRBD2 | TRBJ2-2 | TRBV28 | TGTGCCAGCAGATCTGAGGGGCTAGCGGGGGCCTCGTCCACCGGGGAGCTGTTTTTT | CASRSEGLAGASSTGELFF
. | . | TRBJ2-1 | TRBV7-2 | TGTGCCAGCAGCTCCAACCCTAGGTTTGGGAATGAGCAGTTCTTC | CASSSNPRFGNEQFF
. | . | TRBJ1-1 | TRBV5-6 | TGTGCCAGCAGTACGGGACAACGAGAGGCTGAAGCTTTCTTT | CASSTGQREAEAFF
. | TRBD1 | TRBJ2-4 | TRBV6-6 | TGTGCCAGCAGGTGGGACAGCCAAAAAAACATTCAGTACTTC | CASRWDSQKNIQYF
. | . | TRBJ2-1 | TRBV5-1 | TGCGCCAGCAGCTCGTGGAGGGGCCGACTAGTAGAACAACACAATGAGCAGTTCTTC | CASSSWRGRLVEQHNEQFF
. | . | TRBJ2-3 | TRBV3-1/TRBV3-2 | TGTGCCAGCAGCCAAGGGCTCCAACGGAGAGATACGCAGTATTTT | CASSQGLQRRDTQYF
. | TRBD2 | TRBJ2-3 | TRBV28 | TGTGCCACCGTTACTAGCGGGAGGACAGATACGCAGTATTTT | CATVTSGRTDTQYF
. | TRBD1 | TRBJ1-2 | TRBV5-1 | TGCGCCAGCAGCTTCGAAGGGGGCAAGTATGGCTACACCTTC | CASSFEGGKYGYTF
. | . | TRBJ1-1 | TRBV19 | TGTGCCAGTAGTGGGGGCGCAGGGGTGAACACTGAAGCTTTCTTT | CASSGGAGVNTEAFF
few | TRBD1 | TRBJ1-5 | TRBV28 | TGTGCCAGCAGCTCGACAGGGTCGGGCAATCAGCCCCAGCATTTT | CASSSTGSGNQPQHF
. | . | TRBJ2-7 | TRBV11-1 | TGTGCCAGCAGCTTAGCCCGGACACCCTACGAGCAGTACTTC | CASSLARTPYEQYF
. | TRBD2 | TRBJ2-5 | TRBV7-9 | TGTGCCAGCAGCTCAATCAAACTAGCGGGAGCATCTCAAGAGACCCAGTACTTC | CASSSIKLAGASQETQYF
. | TRBD1 | TRBJ1-3 | TRBV9 | TGTGCCAGCAGCCAACAGGGGGCGCCTGGAAACACCATATATTTT | CASSQQGAPGNTIYF
. | TRBD2 | TRBJ2-7 | TRBV6-5 | TGTGCCAGCGTCTTGCTAGCGGAAGCCTACGAGCAGTACTTC | CASVLLAEAYEQYF
. | TRBD1 | TRBJ2-7 | TRBV15 | TGTGCCACCAGCAGCTTGGGACAGGGCTACGAGCAGTACTTC | CATSSLGQGYEQYF
. | . | TRBJ2-1 | TRBV5-1 | TGCGCCAGCAGCTTGGGGACTCAGAATGAGCAGTTCTTC | CASSLGTQNEQFF
. | . | TRBJ1-1 | TRBV6-2/TRBV6-3 | TGTGCCAGCAGCTCGCCACACCACACTGAAGCTTTCTTT | CASSSPHHTEAFF
once | TRBD1 | TRBJ2-1 | TRBV7-2 | TGTGCCAGCAGCTTAAGACAGGGTAACGATGAGCAGTTCTTC | CASSLRQGNDEQFF
. | TRBD1 | TRBJ1-3 | TRBV27 | TGTGCCAGCAGTCAAACGATGGACAGGGCAAACACCATATATTTT | CASSQTMDRANTIYF
once | . | TRBJ2-1 | TRBV11-2 | TGTGCCAGCAGAACTCGTCGGTACAATGAGCAGTTCTTC | CASRTRRYNEQFF
. | . | TRBJ1-2 | TRBV19 | TGTGCCACCAACCGGGACATACTCTTAACTGGGGGCTACACCTTC | CATNRDILLTGGYTF
. | TRBD2 | TRBJ2-7 | TRBV6-5 | TGTGCCAGCAGTACAGCGGGAGGGCCCCACGAGCAGTACTTC | CASSTAGGPHEQYF
. | . | TRBJ2-5 | TRBV20-1 | TGCAGTGCATACAGGGATGGGACCCAGTACTTC | CSAYRDGTQYF
once | . | TRBJ2-1 | TRBV3-1/TRBV3-2 | TGTGCCAGCAGCCTAACCGGGTCATTCAATGAGCAGTTCTTC | CASSLTGSFNEQFF